Listed below are T cell receptor beta chains from one sample, sequenced in a study of cytomegalovirus exposure and HLA in healthy donors. Here immunoSEQ multiplex PCR was the method, and the copy in TCRdb shows in-frame clones only, minus some. Its table records 150,000 to 200,000 clones. The sample was PBMCs. Receptor source: a woman aged 55-75 years in good health and CMV-seronegative. CDR3s include the opening cysteine and the closing phenylalanine or tryptophan. The D gene is left open where the match is weak.

v_gene	j_gene	d_gene	CDR3aa	CDR3nt
TRBV6-5	TRBJ2-3	TRBD2	CASGGLAGGLDTQYF	TGTGCCAGCGGGGGACTAGCGGGGGGGTTAGATACGCAGTATTTT
TRBV9	TRBJ2-3	TRBD2	CASSALAGVADTQYF	TGTGCCAGCAGCGCTTTAGCGGGGGTGGCAGATACGCAGTATTTT
TRBV6-5	TRBJ2-7	NA	CASSRDIGTYEQYF	TGTGCCAGCAGTCGGGACATCGGGACCTACGAGCAGTACTTC
TRBV5-1	TRBJ2-3	NA	CASSYAADTQYF	TGCGCCAGCAGCTATGCAGCAGATACGCAGTATTTT
TRBV11-2	TRBJ2-3	NA	CASSLTGAGSTDTQYF	TGTGCCAGCAGCTTAACGGGCGCGGGGAGCACAGATACGCAGTATTTT
TRBV9	TRBJ1-1	NA	CASSRSTQGEEAFF	TGTGCCAGCAGCCGTTCCACACAGGGAGAGGAAGCTTTCTTT
TRBV5-3	TRBJ2-7	TRBD1	CARSFQGTGAYEQYF	TGTGCCAGAAGCTTTCAAGGGACAGGGGCCTACGAGCAGTACTTC
TRBV18	TRBJ2-7	TRBD1	CASSPGQVPYEQYF	TGTGCCAGCTCACCGGGACAGGTCCCCTACGAGCAGTACTTC
TRBV11-2	TRBJ1-1	NA	CASSFAQREAFF	TGTGCCAGCAGCTTCGCGCAGCGTGAAGCTTTCTTT
TRBV13	TRBJ1-2	NA	CASSLGQDYDYGYTF	TGTGCCAGCAGCTTAGGACAGGATTATGACTATGGCTACACCTTC
TRBV9	TRBJ2-1	TRBD2	CASSLTGTSGRGYNEQFF	TGTGCCAGCAGCCTGACCGGGACTAGCGGGAGAGGTTACAATGAGCAGTTCTTC
TRBV27	TRBJ1-5	TRBD1	CASSFHRGGNQPQHF	TGTGCCAGCAGTTTCCACAGGGGTGGCAATCAGCCCCAGCATTTT
TRBV7-2	TRBJ1-5	NA	CASSLAAGQQPQHF	TGTGCCAGCAGCTTAGCGGCAGGGCAACAGCCCCAGCATTTT
TRBV19	TRBJ2-1	NA	CASSINNEQFF	TGTGCCAGTAGTATCAACAATGAGCAGTTCTTC
TRBV12-5	TRBJ2-7	TRBD1	CASGFPQGAAYEQYF	TGTGCTAGTGGTTTCCCTCAGGGGGCGGCCTACGAGCAGTACTTC
TRBV19	TRBJ1-5	NA	CASSIRGYSNQPQHF	TGTGCCAGTAGTATCAGGGGATATAGCAATCAGCCCCAGCATTTT
TRBV6-6	TRBJ2-7	NA	CASSSPAGNPYEQYF	TGTGCCAGCAGTTCACCTGCAGGTAATCCCTACGAGCAGTACTTC
TRBV6-6	TRBJ1-1	NA	CASVWGVEAFF	TGTGCCAGCGTTTGGGGGGTTGAAGCTTTCTTT
TRBV19	TRBJ1-2	NA	CASSLTAGTYGYTF	TGTGCCAGTAGCCTTACGGCAGGGACATATGGCTACACCTTC
TRBV2	TRBJ1-2	TRBD1	CASRRGQDAFNYGYTF	TGTGCCAGCAGACGCGGACAGGACGCCTTTAACTATGGCTACACCTTC
TRBV7-2	TRBJ1-5	TRBD1	CASSTRDRAEPQHF	TGTGCCAGCAGCACGCGGGACAGGGCAGAGCCCCAGCATTTT
TRBV7-2	TRBJ2-5	NA	CASSPIYGGAGQETQYF	TGTGCCAGCAGCCCGATTTACGGGGGAGCGGGCCAAGAGACCCAGTACTTC
TRBV19	TRBJ1-1	NA	CASSIQGNTEAFF	TGTGCCAGTAGTATCCAGGGTAACACTGAAGCTTTCTTT
TRBV18	TRBJ1-2	NA	CASSPAALSGGYTF	TGTGCCAGCTCACCAGCTGCCCTATCAGGTGGCTACACCTTC
TRBV9	TRBJ2-1	NA	CASSVGASLSYNEQFF	TGTGCCAGCAGCGTAGGGGCTAGCCTCTCCTACAATGAGCAGTTCTTC
TRBV9	TRBJ2-5	TRBD2	CASSGGVRLAGVETQYF	TGTGCCAGCAGCGGGGGGGTACGGCTAGCGGGAGTCGAGACCCAGTACTTC
TRBV11-2	TRBJ2-4	NA	CASTSRGLDIQYF	TGTGCCAGCACCTCCCGGGGGTTGGACATTCAGTACTTC
TRBV5-3	TRBJ2-7	TRBD2	CARSRWTSGIYEQYF	TGTGCCAGAAGCCGGTGGACTAGCGGGATCTACGAGCAGTACTTC
TRBV7-9	TRBJ2-7	NA	CASSRAGGTPQEYF	TGTGCCAGCTCAAGGGCAGGGGGGACTCCCCAAGAGTACTTC
TRBV19	TRBJ2-4	TRBD1	CASSSGQGTIQYF	TGTGCCAGTAGTTCGGGACAGGGCACCATTCAGTACTTC
TRBV6-5	TRBJ2-3	NA	CASRRELAGTDTQYF	TGTGCCAGCAGGAGGGAGCTAGCAGGCACAGATACGCAGTATTTT
TRBV19	TRBJ1-1	TRBD1	CASSIRDRGTEAFF	TGTGCCAGTAGTATCCGGGACAGGGGCACTGAAGCTTTCTTT
TRBV10-3	TRBJ2-2	NA	CAIKGPGVTGELFF	TGTGCCATCAAGGGCCCGGGGGTCACCGGGGAGCTGTTTTTT
TRBV7-6	TRBJ2-1	TRBD2	CASSGEGPSEQFF	TGTGCCAGTTCTGGGGAGGGCCCCAGTGAGCAGTTCTTC
TRBV7-2	TRBJ1-5	TRBD1	CASSLLGTGNNQPQHF	TGTGCCAGCAGCTTATTAGGGACAGGTAACAATCAGCCCCAGCATTTT
TRBV5-5	TRBJ2-3	NA	CASTFLEGSTDTQYF	TGTGCCAGCACCTTCTTGGAGGGGAGCACAGATACGCAGTATTTT
TRBV6-1	TRBJ2-7	TRBD2	CAAEVGLAGGPQYF	TGTGCCGCTGAAGTGGGACTAGCGGGAGGACCGCAGTACTTC
TRBV7-6	TRBJ2-3	TRBD1	CASSPGTGGYTQYF	TGTGCCAGCAGCCCCGGGACAGGGGGCTATACGCAGTATTTT
TRBV18	TRBJ1-4	NA	CASSTLSNEKLFF	TGTGCCAGCTCAACCTTAAGCAATGAAAAACTGTTTTTT
TRBV4-3	TRBJ2-7	TRBD2	CASSRGGVDSSYEQYF	TGCGCCAGCAGCCGCGGGGGAGTTGACAGCTCCTACGAGCAGTACTTC
TRBV9	TRBJ2-7	NA	CASSVASSYEQYF	TGTGCCAGCAGCGTAGCCAGCTCCTACGAGCAGTACTTC
TRBV4-1	TRBJ1-1	NA	CASSQGGGTPNTEAFF	TGCGCCAGCAGCCAAGGAGGTGGGACACCGAACACTGAAGCTTTCTTT
TRBV10-3	TRBJ2-1	TRBD2	CAISELRLAGISSYNEQFF	TGTGCCATCAGTGAGTTACGGCTAGCGGGGATTAGCTCCTACAATGAGCAGTTCTTC
TRBV19	TRBJ2-7	TRBD2	CASSLAGPTEQYF	TGTGCCAGTAGCCTAGCGGGACCCACCGAGCAGTACTTC
TRBV7-9	TRBJ2-2	NA	CASSPQAPGELFF	TGTGCCAGCAGCCCTCAAGCCCCCGGGGAGCTGTTTTTT
TRBV9	TRBJ2-6	NA	CASSGQVGANVLTF	TGTGCCAGCAGCGGACAGGTTGGGGCCAACGTCCTGACTTTC
TRBV7-9	TRBJ1-4	NA	CASSQSSGLEKLFF	TGTGCCAGCAGCCAGTCCTCAGGGTTGGAAAAACTGTTTTTT
TRBV9	TRBJ2-7	TRBD2	CASSPLPGRRGYEQYF	TGTGCCAGCAGCCCCCTTCCCGGGAGGAGGGGCTACGAGCAGTACTTC
TRBV2	TRBJ1-1	NA	CASSETPQGEAFF	TGTGCCAGCAGTGAAACCCCCCAGGGTGAAGCTTTCTTT
TRBV6-1	TRBJ1-1	NA	CASSENTITEAFF	TGTGCCAGCAGTGAAAACACAATCACTGAAGCTTTCTTT
TRBV2	TRBJ1-5	NA	CASSPPPGSANQPQHF	TGTGCCAGCAGTCCACCCCCGGGTTCGGCCAATCAGCCCCAGCATTTT